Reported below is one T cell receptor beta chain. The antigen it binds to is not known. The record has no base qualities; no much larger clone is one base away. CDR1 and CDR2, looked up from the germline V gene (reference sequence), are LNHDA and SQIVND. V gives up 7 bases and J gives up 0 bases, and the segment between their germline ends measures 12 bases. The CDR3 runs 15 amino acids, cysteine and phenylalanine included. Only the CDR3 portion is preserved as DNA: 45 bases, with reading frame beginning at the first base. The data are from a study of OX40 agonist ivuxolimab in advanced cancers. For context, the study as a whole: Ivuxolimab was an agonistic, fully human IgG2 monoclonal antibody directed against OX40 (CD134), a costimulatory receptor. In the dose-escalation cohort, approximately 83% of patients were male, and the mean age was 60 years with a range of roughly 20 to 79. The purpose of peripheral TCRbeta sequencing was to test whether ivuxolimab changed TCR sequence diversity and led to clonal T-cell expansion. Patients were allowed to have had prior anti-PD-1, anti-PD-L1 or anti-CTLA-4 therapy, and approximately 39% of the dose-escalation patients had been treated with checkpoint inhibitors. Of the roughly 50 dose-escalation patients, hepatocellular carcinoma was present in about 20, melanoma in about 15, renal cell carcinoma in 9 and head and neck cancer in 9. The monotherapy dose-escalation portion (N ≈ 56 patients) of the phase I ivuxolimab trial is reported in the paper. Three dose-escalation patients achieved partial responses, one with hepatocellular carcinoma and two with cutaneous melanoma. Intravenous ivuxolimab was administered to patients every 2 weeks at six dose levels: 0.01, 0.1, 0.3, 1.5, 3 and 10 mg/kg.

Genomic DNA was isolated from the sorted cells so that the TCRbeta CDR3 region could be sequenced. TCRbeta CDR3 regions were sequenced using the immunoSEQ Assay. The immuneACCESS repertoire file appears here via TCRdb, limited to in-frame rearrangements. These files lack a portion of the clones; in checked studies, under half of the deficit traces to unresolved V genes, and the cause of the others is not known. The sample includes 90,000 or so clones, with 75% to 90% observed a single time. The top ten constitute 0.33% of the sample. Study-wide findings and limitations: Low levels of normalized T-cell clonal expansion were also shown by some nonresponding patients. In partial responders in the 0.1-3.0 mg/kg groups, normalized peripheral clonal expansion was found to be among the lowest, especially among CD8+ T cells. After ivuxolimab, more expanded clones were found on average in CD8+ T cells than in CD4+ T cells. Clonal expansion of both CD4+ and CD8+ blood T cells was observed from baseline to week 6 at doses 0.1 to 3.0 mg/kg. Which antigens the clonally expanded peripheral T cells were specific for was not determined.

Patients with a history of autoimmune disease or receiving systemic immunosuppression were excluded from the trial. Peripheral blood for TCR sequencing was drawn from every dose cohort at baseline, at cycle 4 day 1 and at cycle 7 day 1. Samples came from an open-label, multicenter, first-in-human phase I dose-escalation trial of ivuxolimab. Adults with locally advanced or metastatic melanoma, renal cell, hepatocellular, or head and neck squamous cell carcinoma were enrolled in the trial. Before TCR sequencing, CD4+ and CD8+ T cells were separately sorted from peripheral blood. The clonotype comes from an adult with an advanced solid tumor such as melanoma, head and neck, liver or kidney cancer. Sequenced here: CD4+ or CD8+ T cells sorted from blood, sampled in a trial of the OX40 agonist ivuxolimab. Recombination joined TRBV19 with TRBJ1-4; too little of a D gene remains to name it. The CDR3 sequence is CASNPRRATNEKLFF. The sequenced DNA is TGTGCCAGTAACCCCAGGAGAGCAACTAATGAAAAACTGTTTTTT.